The rows below give T cell receptor beta chains drawn from one sample of a study of blood T cell repertoires in COVID-19. Repertoires were generated with immunoSEQ multiplex PCR, while TCRdb's copy carries only in-frame clones and drops some. The sample yields about 280,000 clones, around 90% seen once. Sequencing used PBMCs or T cells enriched from blood (not recorded which). The receptors originated from a woman in her thirties or forties who had recovered from COVID-19. Each CDR3 is given with its conserved first and last residue. D genes are given only for firm matches. Part of the rows lack a size; the others show once, few, many or a class for expanded clones.

>NA|TRBJ1-6|TRBD1|TRBV6-5
CASRADRVNSPLHF
TGTGCCAGCAGGGCAGACAGGGTCAATTCACCCCTCCACTTT
>NA|TRBJ2-1|NA|TRBV9
CASRDSSYNEQFF
TGTGCCAGCAGGGACAGCTCCTACAATGAGCAGTTCTTC
>NA|TRBJ1-1|NA|TRBV29-1
CSVGSQNTEAFF
TGCAGCGTTGGAAGCCAGAACACTGAAGCTTTCTTT
>NA|TRBJ1-1|NA|TRBV19
CASSTRTDMNTEAFF
TGTGCCAGTAGTACGCGGACAGATATGAACACTGAAGCTTTCTTT
>NA|TRBJ1-2|NA|TRBV27
CASSANGGGRTNYGYTF
TGTGCCAGCAGTGCGAATGGTGGCGGAAGGACTAACTATGGCTACACCTTC
>NA|TRBJ1-5|NA|TRBV2
CASNDGYSNQPQHF
TGTGCCAGCAATGACGGGTATAGCAATCAGCCCCAGCATTTT
>once|TRBJ1-6|NA|TRBV30
CAWSRGGRAYGVSPLHF
TGTGCCTGGAGCCGGGGAGGACGAGCATATGGGGTTTCACCCCTCCACTTT
>NA|TRBJ1-6|NA|TRBV5-6
CASSLAPSGPLHF
TGTGCCAGCAGCTTGGCACCCTCGGGTCCCCTCCACTTT
>many|TRBJ2-7|TRBD2|TRBV7-3
CASSPGASGIYEQYF
TGTGCCAGCAGCCCTGGGGCTAGCGGGATTTACGAGCAGTACTTC
>NA|TRBJ2-1|NA|TRBV7-3
CASSDPGSQGHEQFF
TGTGCCAGCAGCGACCCGGGATCTCAAGGTCATGAGCAGTTCTTC
>NA|TRBJ2-7|NA|TRBV6-4
CASSDTLGTEQYF
TGTGCCAGCAGTGACACTCTCGGTACCGAGCAGTACTTC
>NA|TRBJ2-3|NA|TRBV7-9
CASSFGRDGTDTQYF
TGTGCCAGCAGCTTTGGTCGGGATGGGACAGATACGCAGTATTTT
>once|TRBJ2-1|TRBD2|TRBV24-1
CATSDLSGGSQNEQFF
TGTGCCACCAGTGATTTGTCTGGCGGGAGTCAGAATGAGCAGTTCTTC
>NA|TRBJ1-1|NA|TRBV24-1
CATSGRGGERAFF
TGTGCCACCAGTGGTCGGGGAGGGGAGAGGGCTTTCTTT